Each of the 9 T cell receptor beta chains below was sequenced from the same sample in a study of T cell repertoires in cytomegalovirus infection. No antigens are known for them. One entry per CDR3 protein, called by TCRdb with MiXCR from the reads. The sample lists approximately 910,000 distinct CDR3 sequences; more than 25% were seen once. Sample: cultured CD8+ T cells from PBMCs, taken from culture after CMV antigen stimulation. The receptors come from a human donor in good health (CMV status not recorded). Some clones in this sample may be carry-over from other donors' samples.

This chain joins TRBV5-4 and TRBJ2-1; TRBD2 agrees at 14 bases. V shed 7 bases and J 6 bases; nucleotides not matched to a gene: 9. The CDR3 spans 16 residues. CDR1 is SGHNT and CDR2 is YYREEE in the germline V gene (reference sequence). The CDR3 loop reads CASFRLAGGGRNEQFF. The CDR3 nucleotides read TGTGCCAGCTTCAGACTAGCGGGGGGGGGGCGCAATGAGCAGTTCTTC.

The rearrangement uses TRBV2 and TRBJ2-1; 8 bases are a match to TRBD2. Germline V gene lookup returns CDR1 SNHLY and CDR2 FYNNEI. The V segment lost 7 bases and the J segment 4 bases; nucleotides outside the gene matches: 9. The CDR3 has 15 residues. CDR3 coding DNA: TGTGCCAGCACCCGAGCGGGGGTGTTATACAATGAGCAGTTCTTC. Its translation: CASTRAGVLYNEQFF.

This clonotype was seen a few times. The CDR3 here is CASSISVRKDTEAFF. CDR3 DNA: TGTGCCAGTAGTATTTCAGTCAGAAAGGATACTGAAGCTTTCTTT. V and J are TRBV19 and TRBJ1-1, with D unresolved. CDR1 and CDR2 from the germline V gene are LNHDA and SQIVND (reference sequence). Trimming shortened V by 3 bases and J by 5 bases, and 16 bases separated the two germline ends. The CDR3 contains 15 residues.

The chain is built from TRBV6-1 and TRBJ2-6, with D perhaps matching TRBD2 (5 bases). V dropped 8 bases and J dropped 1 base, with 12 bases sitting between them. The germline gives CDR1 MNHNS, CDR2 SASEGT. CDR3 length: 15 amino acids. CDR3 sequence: CASPGIYSGANVLTF. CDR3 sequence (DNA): TGTGCCAGCCCCGGGATCTATTCTGGGGCCAACGTCCTGACTTTC.

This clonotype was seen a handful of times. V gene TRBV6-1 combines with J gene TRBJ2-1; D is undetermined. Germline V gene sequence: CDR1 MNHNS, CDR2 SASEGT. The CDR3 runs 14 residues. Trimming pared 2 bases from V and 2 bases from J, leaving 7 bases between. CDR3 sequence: CASSEMPTYNEQFF. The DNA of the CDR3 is TGTGCCAGCAGTGAAATGCCCACCTACAATGAGCAGTTCTTC.

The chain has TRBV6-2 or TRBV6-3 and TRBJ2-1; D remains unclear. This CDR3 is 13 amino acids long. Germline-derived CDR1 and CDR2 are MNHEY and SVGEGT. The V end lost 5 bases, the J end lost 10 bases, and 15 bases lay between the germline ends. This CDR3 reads CASSQGFPREQFF. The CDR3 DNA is TGTGCCAGCAGTCAAGGGTTTCCCAGGGAGCAGTTCTTC.

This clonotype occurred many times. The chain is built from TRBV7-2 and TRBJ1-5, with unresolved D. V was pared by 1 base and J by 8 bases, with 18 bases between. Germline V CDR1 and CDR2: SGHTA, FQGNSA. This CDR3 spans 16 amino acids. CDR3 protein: CASSLVRGSLKEPQHF. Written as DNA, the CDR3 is TGTGCCAGCAGCTTAGTACGAGGGAGCCTAAAGGAGCCCCAGCATTTT.

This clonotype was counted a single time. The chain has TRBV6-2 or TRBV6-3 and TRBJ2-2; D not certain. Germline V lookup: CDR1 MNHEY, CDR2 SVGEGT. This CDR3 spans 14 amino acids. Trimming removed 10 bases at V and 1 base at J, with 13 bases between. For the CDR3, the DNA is TGTGCCACCGAGGAACAGCAGAACACCGGGGAGCTGTTTTTT. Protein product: CATEEQQNTGELFF.

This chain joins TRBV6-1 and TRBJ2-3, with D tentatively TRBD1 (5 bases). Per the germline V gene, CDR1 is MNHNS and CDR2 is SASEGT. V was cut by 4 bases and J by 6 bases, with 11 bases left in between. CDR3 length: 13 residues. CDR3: CASSGTLWDTQYF. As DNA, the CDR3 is TGTGCCAGCAGTGGGACACTCTGGGATACGCAGTATTTT.